The clone carrying this T cell receptor (beta chain) occurred a few times. The CDR3 length is 15 residues. Germline V lookup: CDR1 SEHNR, CDR2 FQNEAQ (reference sequence). V lost 7 bases and J lost 2, with 16 bases in between. The data were taken from a study of blood T cell repertoires in COVID-19. How the authors handled the data: Amplified reference gene primers provided the basis for estimating nucleated cell counts. Profiled with immunoSEQ multiplex PCR; TCRdb holds only in-frame clones, not every one. V and J calls plus clone size are reproduced from that table; the DNA served to infer D and trimming. Of roughly 270,000 clones listed, roughly four fifths are singletons. The study assigned cohorts using participant-reported clinical history.

Sequencing was done on a sample of PBMCs or T cells enriched from blood (not recorded which). The genes are TRBV7-9 and TRBJ2-3, with D possibly TRBD1 on 5 matching bases. The TCR was taken from a man aged 35-49 years who had been exposed to COVID-19. The CDR3 is CASTPGASPTDTQYF. The CDR3 DNA reads TGTGCCAGCACCCCTGGGGCTAGTCCCACAGATACGCAGTATTTT.